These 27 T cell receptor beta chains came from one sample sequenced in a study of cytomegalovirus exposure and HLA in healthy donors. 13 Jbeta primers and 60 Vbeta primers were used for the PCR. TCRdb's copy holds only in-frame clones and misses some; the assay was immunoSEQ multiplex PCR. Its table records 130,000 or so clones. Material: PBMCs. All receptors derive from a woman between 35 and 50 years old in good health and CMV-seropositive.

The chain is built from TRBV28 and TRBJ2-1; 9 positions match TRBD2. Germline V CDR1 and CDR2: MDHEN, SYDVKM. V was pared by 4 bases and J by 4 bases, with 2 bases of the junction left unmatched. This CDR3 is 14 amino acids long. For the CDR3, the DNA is TGTGCCAGCAGTTCTAGCGGGGCTTACAATGAGCAGTTCTTC. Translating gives CASSSSGAYNEQFF.

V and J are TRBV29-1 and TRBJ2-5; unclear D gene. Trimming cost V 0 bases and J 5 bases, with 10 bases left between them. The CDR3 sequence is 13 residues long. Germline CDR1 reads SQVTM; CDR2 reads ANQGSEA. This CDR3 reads CSVEDGSRETQYF. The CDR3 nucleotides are TGCAGCGTTGAAGATGGTTCGCGGGAGACCCAGTACTTC.

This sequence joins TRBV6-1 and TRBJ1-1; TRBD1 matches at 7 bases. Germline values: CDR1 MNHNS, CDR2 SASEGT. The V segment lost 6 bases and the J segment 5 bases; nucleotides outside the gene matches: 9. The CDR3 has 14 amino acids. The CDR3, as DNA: TGTGCCAGCAGGGTAGACAGGGCAATAACTGAAGCTTTCTTT. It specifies CASRVDRAITEAFF.

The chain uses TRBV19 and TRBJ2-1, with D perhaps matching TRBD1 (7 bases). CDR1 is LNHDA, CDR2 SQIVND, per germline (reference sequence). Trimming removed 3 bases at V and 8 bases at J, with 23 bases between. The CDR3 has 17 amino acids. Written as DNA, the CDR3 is TGTGCCAGTAGTATCGGAGGCAGGGGGGAGAGGCGCGATGAGCAGTTCTTC. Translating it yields CASSIGGRGERRDEQFF.

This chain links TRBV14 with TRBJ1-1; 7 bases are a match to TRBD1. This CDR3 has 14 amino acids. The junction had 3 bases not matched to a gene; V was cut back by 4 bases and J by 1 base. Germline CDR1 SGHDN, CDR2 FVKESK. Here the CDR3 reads CASSLGQTNTEAFF. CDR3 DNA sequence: TGTGCCAGCAGCCTGGGACAGACGAACACTGAAGCTTTCTTT.

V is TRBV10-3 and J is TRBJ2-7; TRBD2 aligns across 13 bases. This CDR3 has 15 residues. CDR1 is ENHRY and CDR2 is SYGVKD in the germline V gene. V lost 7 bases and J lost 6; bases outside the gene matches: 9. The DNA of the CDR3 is TGTGCCATCAAGCTGGGACTAGCGGGAAATCTCGAGCAGTACTTC. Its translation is CAIKLGLAGNLEQYF.

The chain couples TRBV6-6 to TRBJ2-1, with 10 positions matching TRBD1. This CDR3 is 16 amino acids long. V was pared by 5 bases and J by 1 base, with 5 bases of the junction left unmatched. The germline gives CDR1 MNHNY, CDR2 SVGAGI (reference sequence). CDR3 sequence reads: CASSVGQGYSYNEQFF. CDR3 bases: TGTGCCAGCAGTGTGGGACAGGGGTATTCCTACAATGAGCAGTTCTTC.

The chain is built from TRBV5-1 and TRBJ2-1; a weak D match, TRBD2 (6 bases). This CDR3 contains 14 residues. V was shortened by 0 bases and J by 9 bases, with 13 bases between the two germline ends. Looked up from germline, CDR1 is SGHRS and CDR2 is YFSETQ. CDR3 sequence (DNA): TGCGCCAGCAGCTTGGAAGGGACTGGTGGTGAGCAGTTCTTC. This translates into CASSLEGTGGEQFF.

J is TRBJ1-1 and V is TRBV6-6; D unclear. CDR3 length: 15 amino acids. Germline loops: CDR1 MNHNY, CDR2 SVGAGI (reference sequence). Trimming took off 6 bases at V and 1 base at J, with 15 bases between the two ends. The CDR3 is CASSRRGFQNTEAFF. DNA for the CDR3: TGTGCCAGCAGCCGCCGTGGCTTTCAGAACACTGAAGCTTTCTTT.

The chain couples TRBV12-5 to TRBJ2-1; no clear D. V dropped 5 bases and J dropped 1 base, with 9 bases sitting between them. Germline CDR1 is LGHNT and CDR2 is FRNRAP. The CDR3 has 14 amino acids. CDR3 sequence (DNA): TGTGCTAGTGGTCAAGACTCTTCCTACAATGAGCAGTTCTTC. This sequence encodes CASGQDSSYNEQFF.

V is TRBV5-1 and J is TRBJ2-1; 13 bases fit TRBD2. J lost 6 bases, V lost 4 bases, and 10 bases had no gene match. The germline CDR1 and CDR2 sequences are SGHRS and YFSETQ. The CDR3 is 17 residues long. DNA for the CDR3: TGCGCCAGCAGCCCCGGACTAGCGGGAGTTGGTAGCAATGAGCAGTTCTTC. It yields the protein CASSPGLAGVGSNEQFF.

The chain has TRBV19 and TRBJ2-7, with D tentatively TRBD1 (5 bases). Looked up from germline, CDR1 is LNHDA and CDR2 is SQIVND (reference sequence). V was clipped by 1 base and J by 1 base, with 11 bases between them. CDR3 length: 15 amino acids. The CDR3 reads CASSIAPQGSYEQYF. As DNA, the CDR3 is TGTGCCAGTAGTATAGCCCCTCAGGGATCCTACGAGCAGTACTTC.

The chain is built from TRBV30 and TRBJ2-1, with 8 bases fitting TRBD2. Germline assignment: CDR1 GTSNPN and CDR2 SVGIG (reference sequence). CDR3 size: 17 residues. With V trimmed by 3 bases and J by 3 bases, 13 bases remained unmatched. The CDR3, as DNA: TGTGCCTGGAGCGGAGACGTAAGCGGGAGTGACTACAATGAGCAGTTCTTC. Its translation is CAWSGDVSGSDYNEQFF.

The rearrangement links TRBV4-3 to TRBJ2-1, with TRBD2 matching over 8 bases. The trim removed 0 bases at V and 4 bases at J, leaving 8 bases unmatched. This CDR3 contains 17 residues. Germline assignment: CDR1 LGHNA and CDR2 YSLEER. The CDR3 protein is CASSQDSPTSAYNEQFF. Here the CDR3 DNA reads TGCGCCAGCAGCCAAGATTCGCCGACTAGCGCATACAATGAGCAGTTCTTC.

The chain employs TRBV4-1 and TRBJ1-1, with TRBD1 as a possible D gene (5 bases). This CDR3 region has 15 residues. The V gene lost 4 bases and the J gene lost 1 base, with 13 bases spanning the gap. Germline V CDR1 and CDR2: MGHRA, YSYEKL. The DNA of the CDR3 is TGCGCCAGCAGCCCTCCACACGGGGGGAACACTGAAGCTTTCTTT. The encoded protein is CASSPPHGGNTEAFF.

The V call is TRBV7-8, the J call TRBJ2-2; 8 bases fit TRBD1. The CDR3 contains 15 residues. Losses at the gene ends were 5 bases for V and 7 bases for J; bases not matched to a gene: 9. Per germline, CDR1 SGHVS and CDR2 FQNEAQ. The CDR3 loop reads CASSPDQGAHGELFF. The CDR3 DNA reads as TGTGCCAGCAGCCCGGACCAGGGGGCCCACGGGGAGCTGTTTTTT.

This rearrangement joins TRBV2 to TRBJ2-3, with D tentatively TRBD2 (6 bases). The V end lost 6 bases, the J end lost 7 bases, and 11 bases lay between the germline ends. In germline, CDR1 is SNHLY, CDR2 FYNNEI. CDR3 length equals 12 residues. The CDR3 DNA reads TGTGCCAGCAGCCCGGCGGGGAATACGCAGTATTTT. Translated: CASSPAGNTQYF.

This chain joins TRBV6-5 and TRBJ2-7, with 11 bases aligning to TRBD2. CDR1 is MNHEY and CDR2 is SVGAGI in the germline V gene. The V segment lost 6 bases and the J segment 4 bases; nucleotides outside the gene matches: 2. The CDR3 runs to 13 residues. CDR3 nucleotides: TGTGCCAGCAGGGCTAGCGGGAGGTACGAGCAGTACTTC. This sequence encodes CASRASGRYEQYF.

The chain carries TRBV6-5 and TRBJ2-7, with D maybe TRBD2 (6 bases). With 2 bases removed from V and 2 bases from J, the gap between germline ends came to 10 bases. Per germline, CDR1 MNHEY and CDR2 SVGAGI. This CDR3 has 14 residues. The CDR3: CASSYSGRAYEQYF. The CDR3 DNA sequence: TGTGCCAGCAGTTACAGCGGGCGCGCCTACGAGCAGTACTTC.

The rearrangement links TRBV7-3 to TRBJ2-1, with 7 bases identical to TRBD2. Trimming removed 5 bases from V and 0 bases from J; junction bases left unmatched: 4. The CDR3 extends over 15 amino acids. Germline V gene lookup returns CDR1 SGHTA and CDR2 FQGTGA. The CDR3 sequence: CASSGASGSYNEQFF. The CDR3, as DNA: TGTGCCAGCAGCGGTGCTAGCGGCTCCTACAATGAGCAGTTCTTC.

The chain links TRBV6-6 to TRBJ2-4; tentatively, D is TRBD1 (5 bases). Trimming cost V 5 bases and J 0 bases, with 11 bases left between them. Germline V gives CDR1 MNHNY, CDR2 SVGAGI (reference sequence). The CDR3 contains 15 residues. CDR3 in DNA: TGTGCCAGCAGTGACAGTGAGTTAGCCAAAAACATTCAGTACTTC. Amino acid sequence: CASSDSELAKNIQYF.

The CDR3 DNA reads as TGTGCCTGGAGTCGACAGGGAAGTTATGGCTACACCTTC. Its protein product is CAWSRQGSYGYTF. The V and J genes are TRBV30 and TRBJ1-2, with 7 bases that match TRBD1. The CDR3 contains 13 residues. Germline V CDR1 and CDR2: GTSNPN, SVGIG (reference sequence). V lost 2 bases and J lost 5; bases outside the gene matches: 5.

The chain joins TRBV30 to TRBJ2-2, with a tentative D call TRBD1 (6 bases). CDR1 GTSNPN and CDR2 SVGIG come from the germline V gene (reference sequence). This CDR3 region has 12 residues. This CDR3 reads CVRGTGTGELFF. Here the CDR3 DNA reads TGTGTCAGGGGCACGGGAACCGGGGAGCTGTTTTTT. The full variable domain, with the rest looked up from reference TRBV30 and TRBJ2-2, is SQTIHQWPATLVQPVGSPLSLECTVEGTSNPNLYWYRQAAGRGLQLLFYSVGIGQISSEVPQNLSASRPQDRQFILSSKKLLLSDSGFYLCVRGTGTGELFFGEGSRLTVL.

The CDR3 sequence: CASSYTPRQANYGYTF. CDR3 coding DNA: TGTGCCAGCAGTTACACACCCCGACAGGCGAACTATGGCTACACCTTC. The chain joins TRBV6-5 to TRBJ1-2, with D perhaps TRBD1 (6 bases). Germline assignment: CDR1 MNHEY and CDR2 SVGAGI. CDR3 length: 16 residues. Trimming pared 2 bases from V and 2 bases from J, leaving 15 bases between.

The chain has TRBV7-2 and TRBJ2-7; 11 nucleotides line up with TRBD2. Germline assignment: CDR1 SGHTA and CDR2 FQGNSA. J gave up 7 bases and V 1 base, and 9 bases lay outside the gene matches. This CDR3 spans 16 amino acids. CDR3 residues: CASSLEMTSGVQEQYF. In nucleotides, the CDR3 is TGTGCCAGCAGCTTAGAGATGACTAGCGGGGTCCAGGAGCAGTACTTC. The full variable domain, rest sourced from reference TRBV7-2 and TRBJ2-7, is GAGVSQSPSNKVTEKGKDVELRCDPISGHTALYWYRQSLGQGLEFLIYFQGNSAPDKSGLPSDRFSAERTGGSVSTLTIQRTQQEDSAVYLCASSLEMTSGVQEQYFGPGTRLTVT.

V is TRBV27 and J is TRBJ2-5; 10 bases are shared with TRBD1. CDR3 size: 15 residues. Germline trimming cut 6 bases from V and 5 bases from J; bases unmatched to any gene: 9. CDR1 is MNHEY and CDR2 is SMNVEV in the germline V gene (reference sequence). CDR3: CASRQGQGFRETQYF. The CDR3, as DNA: TGTGCCAGCAGGCAGGGACAGGGGTTTCGGGAGACCCAGTACTTC.

CDR3 sequence reads: CSARYNQPQHF. For the CDR3, the DNA is TGCAGTGCTAGATATAATCAGCCCCAGCATTTT. The V gene is TRBV20-1, the J gene TRBJ1-5; no definite D call. The CDR3 runs to 11 residues. From germline, CDR1 is DFQATT and CDR2 SNEGSKA (reference sequence). The V gene lost 2 bases and the J gene lost 4 bases, with 3 bases spanning the gap.